This TCR beta chain was sequenced in a study of blood T cells in healthy people across ages. Using a J-beta primer mix together with a sample-barcoded 5' primer, a second PCR was run for about 6 to 11 cycles. Via MiXCR, TCRdb re-called the 5' RACE reads, giving one row per CDR3 protein. The profile shows over 300,000 distinct CDR3 sequences, roughly half of them singletons. Comment on this clonotype: Its antigen is undetermined.

The CDR3 runs 18 residues. Trimming removed 6 bases from V and 1 base from J; junction bases left unmatched: 12. Germline V CDR1 and CDR2: SNHLY, FYNNEI. Whole-study findings and limits: Estimates of diversity drawn from one million T cells were considered underestimates.

The sequence derives from a man aged 60-69 years in good health. Input material: blood. This sequence joins TRBV2 and TRBJ2-3, with 11 nucleotides matching TRBD2. DNA of the CDR3: TGTGCCAGCAGAGAGGATAGCGGGGGGGCCTTCGGCACAGATACGCAGTATTTT. Protein: CASREDSGGAFGTDTQYF. Using reference TRBV2 and TRBJ2-3 for the parts outside the CDR3, the full variable domain is EPEVTQTPSHQVTQMGQEVILRCVPISNHLYFYWYRQILGQKVEFLVSFYNNEISEKSEIFDDQFSVERPDGSNFTLKIRSTKLEDSAMYFCASREDSGGAFGTDTQYFGPGTRLTVL.